This entry lists 24 T cell receptor beta chains sequenced from one sample in a study of blood T cell repertoires in COVID-19. Repertoires were generated with immunoSEQ multiplex PCR, while TCRdb's copy carries only in-frame clones and drops some. The sample lists about 300,000 clones, under 90% seen once, with approximately 4.1% in the top ten. The material sequenced was PBMCs or T cells enriched from blood (not recorded which). The receptor set was obtained from a man younger than 40 who had recovered from COVID-19.

V is TRBV18 and J is TRBJ1-3; no clear D. The germline V and J ends were trimmed by 3 bases and 1 base, with 13 bases remaining between them. In germline, CDR1 is KGHSH, CDR2 LQKENI. The CDR3 runs to 16 residues. In DNA form, the CDR3 reads TGTGCCAGCTCACCTCCGGGCGGAGGGTCTGGAAACACCATATATTTT. This codes for CASSPPGGGSGNTIYF.

This chain joins TRBV18 and TRBJ1-5; 7 nucleotides align to TRBD1. There are 14 residues in the CDR3. The J segment lost 2 bases and the V segment lost 5 bases, leaving 3 bases of the junction unmatched. The germline V gene has CDR1 KGHSH and CDR2 LQKENI. In nucleotides, the CDR3 is TGTGCCAGCTCAGAAGACAGGGGCAATCAGCCCCAGCATTTT. Its protein product is CASSEDRGNQPQHF.

The V gene is TRBV30, the J gene TRBJ1-2, with TRBD1 matching 7 bases. This CDR3 spans 14 amino acids. V lost 0 bases to trimming and J lost 4 bases; unmatched junction nucleotides: 5. Germline CDR1 and CDR2: GTSNPN and SVGIG (reference sequence). The CDR3 nucleotides read TGTGCCTGGAGTGTCCAGGGACAGCTCTATGGCTACACCTTC. It encodes CAWSVQGQLYGYTF.

The rearrangement uses TRBV2 and TRBJ1-4; TRBD1 agrees at 11 bases. CDR3 length: 15 amino acids. Per germline, CDR1 SNHLY and CDR2 FYNNEI. The V gene end was trimmed by 7 bases and the J gene end by 3 bases; junction bases not matched to a gene: 4. The CDR3 sequence is CASTGQGAANEKLFF. The CDR3 bases are TGTGCCAGCACCGGACAGGGGGCAGCTAATGAAAAACTGTTTTTT.

This clone was observed a handful of times. CDR3 protein: CASSRERGLIYNEQFF. CDR3 coding DNA: TGTGCCAGCAGCCGCGAGCGGGGTCTAATATACAATGAGCAGTTCTTC. The genes are TRBV14 and TRBJ2-1; 7 bases match TRBD2. Germline loops: CDR1 SGHDN, CDR2 FVKESK. The CDR3 runs 16 residues. The J segment lost 4 bases and the V segment lost 4 bases, leaving 10 bases of the junction unmatched.

This clone was recorded only once. The genes are TRBV28 and TRBJ2-7; the match to TRBD1 covers 9 bases. Germline CDR1 and CDR2: MDHEN and SYDVKM. Losses at the gene ends were 5 bases for V and 6 bases for J; bases not matched to a gene: 5. The CDR3 is 13 amino acids. As DNA, the CDR3 is TGTGCCAGCAGTCCCTACAGGGGGCGCGAGCAGTACTTC. It codes for CASSPYRGREQYF.

V gene TRBV5-1 combines with J gene TRBJ1-6; 8 bases are shared with TRBD1. V lost 0 bases to trimming and J lost 7 bases; unmatched junction nucleotides: 9. This CDR3 spans 17 amino acids. Per germline, CDR1 SGHRS and CDR2 YFSETQ. CDR3 nucleotide sequence: TGCGCCAGCAGCTTGGCCAGGGGACAGGACTTCAATTCACCCCTCCACTTT. It translates to CASSLARGQDFNSPLHF.

This sequence joins TRBV3-1 (or the pseudogene TRBV3-2) and TRBJ2-2, with D unclear. V was clipped by 6 bases and J by 6 bases, with 23 bases between them. The CDR3 runs to 17 residues. The germline CDR1 and CDR2 sequences are LGHDT and YNNKEL (reference sequence). The CDR3 protein is CASRAPYLGAYAGELFF. As DNA, the CDR3 is TGTGCCAGCAGGGCTCCTTACCTAGGAGCATACGCCGGGGAGCTGTTTTTT.

V is TRBV6-6 and J is TRBJ2-7; 8 positions agree with TRBD1. From germline, CDR1 is MNHNY and CDR2 SVGAGI (reference sequence). The CDR3 contains 15 residues. Trimming at V came to 3 bases and at J to 0 bases, leaving 4 bases not matched to a gene. The CDR3 DNA follows: TGTGCCAGCAGTTATGCGGGACAGGCCTCCTACGAGCAGTACTTC. Amino acids: CASSYAGQASYEQYF.

V gene TRBV11-2 combines with J gene TRBJ2-7; D unclear. Germline values: CDR1 SGHAT, CDR2 FQNNGV. The CDR3 has 13 residues. Deletions cut 1 base from V and 6 bases from J, with 10 bases between. The CDR3: CASSLGLSGEQYF. The CDR3 nucleotides are TGTGCCAGCAGCTTAGGTTTATCAGGCGAGCAGTACTTC. The full variable domain, completed using reference TRBV11-2 and TRBJ2-7, is EAGVAQSPRYKIIEKRQSVAFWCNPISGHATLYWYQQILGQGPKLLIQFQNNGVVDDSQLPKDRFSAERLKGVDSTLKIQPAKLEDSAVYLCASSLGLSGEQYFGPGTRLTVT.

This chain connects TRBV2 to TRBJ1-2; D remains unclear. Germline V gives CDR1 SNHLY, CDR2 FYNNEI. This CDR3 comprises 13 residues. The V gene lost 4 bases and the J gene lost 12 bases, with 18 bases spanning the gap. The CDR3 nucleotides read TGTGCCAGCAGTGGGCCGTCGGTAACAGCCAACACCTTC. Translating it yields CASSGPSVTANTF.

A remark on this clone: The junction differs from germline at one of its ends, possibly a read error. The chain recombines TRBV6-5 with TRBJ1-2, with 9 nucleotides matching TRBD1. The germline gives CDR1 MNHEY, CDR2 SVGAGI. This CDR3 has 14 residues. This chain's CDR3 is CASRQGAGNYGYTF. The CDR3 nucleotides read TGTGCCAGCAGACAGGGGGCGGGGAACTACGGCTACACCTTC.

The rearrangement joins TRBV24-1 to TRBJ2-5; the match to TRBD1 covers 7 bases. Trimming removed 4 bases from V and 1 base from J; junction bases left unmatched: 8. There are 16 residues in the CDR3. Germline-derived CDR1 and CDR2 are KGHDR and SFDVKD. The CDR3: CATSDPGTELQETQYF. The CDR3 DNA reads as TGTGCCACCAGTGACCCCGGGACAGAACTCCAAGAGACCCAGTACTTC.

The chain recombines TRBV12-2 with TRBJ1-5. TRBV12-2 is flagged as a pseudogene. This CDR3 region has 14 residues. CDR3 loop: CASRFKPCNQPQHF. Here the CDR3 DNA reads TGTGCAAGTCGCTTCAAGCCCTGCAATCAGCCCCAGCATTTT.

J is TRBJ2-3 and V is TRBV11-3; 14 bases match TRBD2. Germline V gene sequence: CDR1 SGHNT, CDR2 YENEEA. This CDR3 is 19 amino acids long. The V segment lost 6 bases and the J segment 3 bases; nucleotides outside the gene matches: 14. CDR3 bases: TGTGCCAGCAGGCTGGCGGGGACTAGCGGGAGCTCAGGGACAGATACGCAGTATTTT. This translates into CASRLAGTSGSSGTDTQYF.

V is TRBV19 and J is TRBJ1-5, with 7 bases fitting TRBD1. This CDR3 contains 13 residues. J lost 6 bases, V lost 5 bases, and 4 bases had no gene match. Germline V lookup: CDR1 LNHDA, CDR2 SQIVND (reference sequence). This chain's CDR3 is CASSDRVGQPQHF. The CDR3 DNA is TGTGCCAGTAGTGACAGGGTGGGTCAGCCCCAGCATTTT.

The J gene is TRBJ1-3, the V gene TRBV14, with TRBD1 matching over 7 bases. The trim removed 0 bases at V and 0 bases at J, leaving 5 bases unmatched. Per the germline V gene, CDR1 is SGHDN and CDR2 is FVKESK. The CDR3 loop spans 17 amino acids. The CDR3 DNA sequence: TGTGCCAGCAGCCAAGATCCGGGACAGTACTCTGGAAACACCATATATTTT. The encoded protein is CASSQDPGQYSGNTIYF.

This chain links TRBV2 with TRBJ1-5; 7 bases line up with TRBD1. The V gene's germline CDR1 is SNHLY and CDR2 FYNNEI. This CDR3 has 16 amino acids. The J segment lost 6 bases and the V segment lost 6 bases, leaving 14 bases of the junction unmatched. Here the CDR3 DNA reads TGTGCCAGCAGCTATACCCCAGGGGGGTACGTTCAGCCCCAGCATTTT. Its protein product is CASSYTPGGYVQPQHF.

The chain has TRBV6-5 and TRBJ1-2, with 9 positions matching TRBD1. The CDR3 has 12 amino acids. CDR1 and CDR2 (germline): MNHEY, SVGAGI. V lost 6 bases and J lost 8; bases outside the gene matches: 4. The CDR3 coding sequence is TGTGCCAGCAGCTCCGGGACAGGGGGCTACACCTTC. This gives the protein CASSSGTGGYTF.

The genes are TRBV20-1 and TRBJ1-6; TRBD1 might be the D (5 bases). The CDR3 has 14 residues. Germline CDR1 and CDR2: DFQATT and SNEGSKA (reference sequence). The ends were cut back, 3 bases at V and 5 bases at J, with 11 bases in the middle. The CDR3 nucleotides read TGCAGTGCTAGTCCAGGGATCCATAATTCACCCCTCCACTTT. Amino acids: CSASPGIHNSPLHF.

This clone was observed a few times. V usage is TRBV7-9 and J usage is TRBJ2-1, with 12 bases that match TRBD2. V trimming: 6 bases; J trimming: 8 bases; junction bases outside the gene matches: 14. This CDR3 region has 17 residues. Germline V CDR1 and CDR2: SEHNR, FQNEAQ (reference sequence). The CDR3 sequence: CASRITSGGKPTDEQFF. As DNA, the CDR3 is TGTGCCAGCAGGATAACTAGCGGGGGGAAACCCACCGATGAGCAGTTCTTC.

The chain is built from TRBV11-2 and TRBJ1-4; D possibly corresponds to TRBD1 (5 bases). The germline V gene encodes CDR1 SGHAT and CDR2 FQNNGV. This CDR3 region has 13 residues. V was pared by 2 bases and J by 7 bases, with 8 bases between. The DNA of the CDR3 is TGTGCCAGCAGCTTAAAGGGGTTTGAAAAACTGTTTTTT. The encoded protein is CASSLKGFEKLFF.

The CDR3 loop reads CAWSVLIKTQYF. The CDR3 DNA follows: TGTGCCTGGAGTGTACTCATCAAGACCCAGTACTTC. This rearrangement joins TRBV30 to TRBJ2-5; no firm D call. Germline lookup yields CDR1 GTSNPN and CDR2 SVGIG (reference sequence). Trimming pared 0 bases from V and 6 bases from J, leaving 8 bases between. The CDR3 is 12 amino acids.

This clone was picked up one time. Other DNA sequences in the same sample also yield this CDR3. The chain uses TRBV9 and TRBJ2-7; TRBD2 aligns across 9 bases. CDR3 size: 15 residues. J lost 2 bases, V lost 0 bases, and 3 bases had no gene match. Germline lookup yields CDR1 SGDLS and CDR2 YYNGEE. The CDR3: CASSVEAGGPYEQYF. CDR3 DNA: TGTGCCAGCAGCGTAGAGGCGGGAGGGCCCTACGAGCAGTACTTC.